Each of the 26 T cell receptor beta chains below was sequenced from the same sample in a study of OX40 agonist ivuxolimab in advanced cancers. The protocol was immunoSEQ multiplex PCR, while the TCRdb copy is restricted to in-frame clones and leaves out a portion. The profile shows some 150,000 clones, 90% of them singletons. The specimen was CD4+ or CD8+ T cells sorted from blood, collected in a trial of the OX40 agonist ivuxolimab. These receptor sequences come from an adult with an advanced solid tumor such as melanoma, head and neck, liver or kidney cancer.

V usage is TRBV11-1 and J usage is TRBJ2-1, with D uncertain. Germline CDR1 and CDR2: SGHAT and FQDESV (reference sequence). The CDR3 runs to 16 residues. The V and J ends lost 2 bases and 0 bases respectively, with 11 bases between them. CDR3 coding DNA: TGTGCCAGCAGCTTACGATCGAGGAGCTCCTACAATGAGCAGTTCTTC. As protein: CASSLRSRSSYNEQFF.

The chain has TRBV5-6 and TRBJ2-5; D may be TRBD2 (5 bases). Trimming removed 0 bases from V and 6 bases from J, with 9 bases in between. This CDR3 comprises 13 residues. In germline, CDR1 is SGHDT, CDR2 YYEEEE. The CDR3 DNA reads TGTGCCAGCAGCTTGGTGAGGGTCCAGACCCAGTACTTC. It yields the protein CASSLVRVQTQYF.

The J gene is TRBJ2-6, the V gene TRBV14; tentatively, D is TRBD1 (6 bases). Trimming stripped 3 bases from V and 4 bases from J, with 13 bases between. Germline CDR1 and CDR2: SGHDN and FVKESK. This CDR3 spans 16 amino acids. The chain's CDR3 is CASSHATGSGANVLTF. CDR3 nucleotide sequence: TGTGCCAGCAGCCATGCTACAGGGTCCGGGGCCAACGTCCTGACTTTC.

The rearrangement joins TRBV6-6 to TRBJ1-5; no firm D call. Germline V CDR1 and CDR2: MNHNY, SVGAGI (reference sequence). The CDR3 runs to 13 residues. Trimming shortened V by 2 bases and J by 3 bases, and 5 bases separated the two germline ends. As DNA, the CDR3 is TGTGCCAGCAGTTACGGCTCCAATCAGCCCCAGCATTTT. Protein sequence: CASSYGSNQPQHF.

The J gene is TRBJ1-4, the V gene TRBV28; D unclear. This CDR3 contains 14 residues. Looked up from germline, CDR1 is MDHEN and CDR2 is SYDVKM. Trimming stripped 3 bases from V and 7 bases from J, with 12 bases between. The CDR3 DNA is TGTGCCAGCAGTTTCGTACAATTAGGTGAAAAACTGTTTTTT. Its protein product is CASSFVQLGEKLFF.

This chain links TRBV27 with TRBJ2-5, with 9 bases lining up with TRBD1. The tail of the sequence fits TRBJ2-7 better, so the J call may be wrong. This CDR3 has 17 residues. Germline loops: CDR1 MNHEY, CDR2 SMNVEV (reference sequence). CDR3 amino acids: CASSFNNRGHRSYEQYF. CDR3 DNA: TGTGCCAGCAGTTTTAACAACAGGGGGCATCGATCCTACGAGCAGTACTTC.

In this sample, this clone turned up once. This chain connects TRBV6-5 to TRBJ2-2; TRBD2 is a possible D gene (5 bases). CDR3 length equals 14 residues. V was shortened by 0 bases and J by 6 bases, with 8 bases between the two germline ends. The germline gives CDR1 MNHEY, CDR2 SVGAGI. The CDR3 reads CASSYSGAPGELFF. Here the CDR3 DNA reads TGTGCCAGCAGTTACTCGGGAGCCCCCGGGGAGCTGTTTTTT.

The rearrangement uses TRBV2 and TRBJ1-5; D not certain. This CDR3 is 14 amino acids long. Trimming shortened V by 2 bases and J by 0 bases, and 5 bases separated the two germline ends. CDR1 is SNHLY and CDR2 is FYNNEI in the germline V gene. CDR3 residues: CASSERYSNQPQHF. As DNA, the CDR3 is TGTGCCAGCAGTGAACGGTATAGCAATCAGCCCCAGCATTTT.

The CDR3 sequence: CAIPTGEVRGANVLTF. CDR3 coding DNA: TGTGCCATCCCGACAGGGGAGGTTCGTGGGGCCAACGTCCTGACTTTC. The genes are TRBV5-4 and TRBJ2-6, with 8 bases lining up with TRBD1. The CDR3 is 16 amino acids. Germline V gene lookup returns CDR1 SGHNT and CDR2 YYREEE (reference sequence). J was trimmed by 3 bases and V by 9 bases; bases with no gene match: 11.

The chain is built from TRBV2 and TRBJ1-1; possible D gene TRBD1, 5 bases. V was pared by 3 bases and J by 1 base, with 9 bases between. The germline V gene encodes CDR1 SNHLY and CDR2 FYNNEI. This CDR3 contains 14 residues. The CDR3 reads CASSDGAANTEAFF. Written as DNA, the CDR3 is TGTGCCAGCAGTGATGGGGCCGCGAACACTGAAGCTTTCTTT.

The gene calls are TRBV7-9 and TRBJ1-1; D is undetermined. The CDR3 runs to 13 residues. The ends were cut back, 2 bases at V and 1 base at J, with 5 bases in the middle. Germline CDR1 reads SEHNR; CDR2 reads FQNEAQ (reference sequence). The CDR3 sequence: CASSLKQNTEAFF. DNA of the CDR3: TGTGCCAGCAGCTTAAAACAGAACACTGAAGCTTTCTTT.

V usage is TRBV6-6 and J usage is TRBJ2-7; 7 positions agree with TRBD2. Germline CDR1 MNHNY, CDR2 SVGAGI (reference sequence). This CDR3 comprises 15 residues. The trim removed 0 bases at V and 6 bases at J, leaving 8 bases unmatched. CDR3 in DNA: TGTGCCAGCAGTTACTCCGGCGGGAGCGGACGCGAGCAGTACTTC. It codes for CASSYSGGSGREQYF.

The rearrangement joins TRBV4-2 to TRBJ1-5, with D uncertain. V was clipped by 1 base and J by 3 bases, with 10 bases between them. Germline loops: CDR1 LGHNA, CDR2 YNFKEQ. The CDR3 runs to 15 residues. CDR3 protein: CASSQVLGFNQPQHF. In nucleotides, the CDR3 is TGTGCCAGCAGCCAAGTGTTAGGGTTCAATCAGCCCCAGCATTTT.

J is TRBJ2-1 and V is TRBV11-3, with TRBD2 identical over 7 bases. After removal of 3 bases from V and 2 bases from J, the junction contained 1 base not matched to a gene. This CDR3 is 14 amino acids long. The germline V gene has CDR1 SGHNT and CDR2 YENEEA. DNA for the CDR3: TGTGCCAGCAGCTTGAGCGGGACCTACAATGAGCAGTTCTTC. This translates into CASSLSGTYNEQFF.

V usage is TRBV18 and J usage is TRBJ2-2; 7 bases line up with TRBD1. V lost 3 bases, J lost 2 bases, and 6 bases stayed unmatched. Germline V gene sequence: CDR1 KGHSH, CDR2 LQKENI. The CDR3 sequence is 16 residues long. The CDR3 sequence is CASSPDRVGNTGELFF. CDR3 DNA: TGTGCCAGCTCACCTGACAGGGTGGGCAACACCGGGGAGCTGTTTTTT. Full variable domain (rest looked up from reference TRBV18 and TRBJ2-2): NAGVMQNPRHLVRRRGQEARLRCSPMKGHSHVYWYRQLPEEGLKFMVYLQKENIIDESGMPKERFSAEFPKEGPSILRIQQVVRGDSAAYFCASSPDRVGNTGELFFGEGSRLTVL.

The chain joins TRBV5-1 to TRBJ2-3; D gene unclear. The length of the CDR3 is 14 residues. V was trimmed by 0 bases and J by 1 base, leaving 6 bases between them. Germline assignment: CDR1 SGHRS and CDR2 YFSETQ. CDR3 protein: CASSLGAGTDTQYF. The CDR3, as DNA: TGCGCCAGCAGCTTGGGGGCAGGCACAGATACGCAGTATTTT. The whole variable domain, remainder taken from reference TRBV5-1 and TRBJ2-3, is KAGVTQTPRYLIKTRGQQVTLSCSPISGHRSVSWYQQTPGQGLQFLFEYFSETQRNKGNFPGRFSGRQFSNSRSEMNVSTLELGDSALYLCASSLGAGTDTQYFGPGTRLTVL.

The chain couples TRBV6-6 to TRBJ2-3; D remains unclear. The CDR3 has 13 amino acids. Trimming cost V 8 bases and J 4 bases, with 13 bases left between them. Germline assignment: CDR1 MNHNY and CDR2 SVGAGI (reference sequence). In DNA form, the CDR3 reads TGTGCCAGCCTAGGACCCTTGGCAGATACGCAGTATTTT. This translates into CASLGPLADTQYF.

As DNA, the CDR3 is TGCAGCGTCTCCAACAGGGGGGTAGGATACGAGCAGTACTTC. Amino acids: CSVSNRGVGYEQYF. This chain connects TRBV29-1 to TRBJ2-7, with 8 nucleotides matching TRBD1. Per the germline V gene, CDR1 is SQVTM and CDR2 is ANQGSEA. V was clipped by 6 bases and J by 4 bases; unmatched bases: 11. The CDR3 runs to 14 residues.

V is TRBV28 and J is TRBJ1-5; D not resolved. CDR1 and CDR2 from the germline V gene are MDHEN and SYDVKM. This CDR3 has 14 residues. V lost 7 bases, J lost 5 bases, and 15 bases lay in between. CDR3 DNA: TGTGCCAGCATCGATTCGAAGGTCTATCAGCCCCAGCATTTT. The encoded protein is CASIDSKVYQPQHF.

The chain carries TRBV2 and TRBJ1-5; D unclear. Germline values: CDR1 SNHLY, CDR2 FYNNEI. V lost 4 bases to trimming and J lost 3 bases, with 16 bases between them. The CDR3 loop spans 16 amino acids. As DNA, the CDR3 is TGTGCCAGCAGTGTAGAGGGCAGGACCTACAATCAGCCCCAGCATTTT. This gives the protein CASSVEGRTYNQPQHF.

This chain links TRBV18 with TRBJ2-2, with 8 bases aligning to TRBD1. With 4 bases clipped from V and 6 bases from J, the junction kept 7 bases outside the gene matches. Germline loops: CDR1 KGHSH, CDR2 LQKENI. The CDR3 spans 15 residues. The CDR3 here is CASSLSDREPGELFF. In DNA, the CDR3 is TGTGCCAGCTCACTCTCGGACAGGGAGCCCGGGGAGCTGTTTTTT.

The rearrangement uses TRBV28 and TRBJ1-1; D possibly corresponds to TRBD1 (6 bases). Germline V gives CDR1 MDHEN, CDR2 SYDVKM. There are 15 residues in the CDR3. Trimming took off 4 bases at V and 4 bases at J, with 16 bases between the two ends. CDR3 nucleotide sequence: TGTGCCAGCAGTTCGCCGCCCGGACAGAGCACTGAAGCTTTCTTT. Translation: CASSSPPGQSTEAFF.

The rearrangement links TRBV30 to TRBJ1-2, with 7 bases lining up with TRBD1. The CDR3 totals 15 residues. Trimming removed 7 bases from V and 6 bases from J; junction bases left unmatched: 17. The V gene's germline CDR1 is GTSNPN and CDR2 SVGIG (reference sequence). CDR3 residues: CASRPGDRSWDGYTF. For the CDR3, the DNA is TGTGCCTCACGTCCTGGGGACAGATCTTGGGATGGCTACACCTTC.

The chain uses TRBV30 and TRBJ2-2; TRBD2 aligns across 7 bases. CDR3 length equals 14 residues. Germline V gives CDR1 GTSNPN, CDR2 SVGIG (reference sequence). V lost 5 bases and J lost 5; bases outside the gene matches: 8. CDR3 loop: CAWEPGAGTGELFF. The CDR3 DNA is TGTGCCTGGGAGCCGGGAGCGGGAACCGGGGAGCTGTTTTTT.

This chain joins TRBV5-1 and TRBJ2-5; 7 bases agree with TRBD2. CDR1 and CDR2 (germline): SGHRS, YFSETQ. This CDR3 spans 16 amino acids. Losses at the gene ends were 1 base for V and 4 bases for J; bases not matched to a gene: 10. Here the CDR3 reads CASSLPQRGKLETQYF. In DNA form, the CDR3 reads TGCGCCAGCAGCTTGCCTCAGCGGGGAAAGTTAGAGACCCAGTACTTC. The full variable domain, completed using reference TRBV5-1 and TRBJ2-5, is KAGVTQTPRYLIKTRGQQVTLSCSPISGHRSVSWYQQTPGQGLQFLFEYFSETQRNKGNFPGRFSGRQFSNSRSEMNVSTLELGDSALYLCASSLPQRGKLETQYFGPGTRLLVL.

The CDR3: CASSAPGIWTGELFF. The CDR3 nucleotides are TGTGCCAGCAGTGCCCCAGGGATATGGACCGGGGAGCTGTTTTTT. The chain uses TRBV28 and TRBJ2-2, with a possible D match to TRBD1 (5 bases). Trimming pared 5 bases from V and 5 bases from J, leaving 15 bases between. The CDR3 contains 15 residues. Per germline, CDR1 MDHEN and CDR2 SYDVKM. The entire variable domain, with the rest obtained from reference TRBV28 and TRBJ2-2, is as follows: DVKVTQSSRYLVKRTGEKVFLECVQDMDHENMFWYRQDPGLGLRLIYFSYDVKMKEKGDIPEGYSVSREKKERFSLILESASTNQTSMYLCASSAPGIWTGELFFGEGSRLTVL.